One sample yielded the 6 T cell receptor beta chains listed below, sequenced in a study of shared clonotypes between healthy human individuals. Clones were sequenced by immunoSEQ multiplex PCR, and TCRdb holds only the in-frame ones, with some missing. The table lists approximately 500,000 clones, over 75% of them singletons. Sequencing was performed on PBMCs. The receptor set was obtained from a woman in her 40s in good health. Some clones in this sample may be carry-over from other donors' samples.

The rearrangement links TRBV19 to TRBJ1-2; 9 bases agree with TRBD1. The CDR3 is 14 amino acids. The ends lost 6 bases at V and 3 bases at J; junction bases unmatched: 5. Germline loops: CDR1 LNHDA, CDR2 SQIVND (reference sequence). The CDR3 DNA is TGTGCCAGTAGCGCGGGACAGGGAGACTATGGCTACACCTTC. It encodes CASSAGQGDYGYTF.

J is TRBJ1-2 and V is TRBV6-6; TRBD1 agrees at 7 bases. This CDR3 spans 13 amino acids. The ends lost 7 bases at V and 14 bases at J; junction bases unmatched: 16. Germline V lookup: CDR1 MNHNY, CDR2 SVGAGI (reference sequence). The CDR3 region is CASTGRGQTDYTF. The CDR3 bases are TGTGCCAGCACGGGGCGGGGACAGACCGATTATACCTTC.

The chain recombines TRBV11-2 with TRBJ2-1; 7 bases line up with TRBD2. Germline V lookup: CDR1 SGHAT, CDR2 FQNNGV. V shed 6 bases and J 0 bases; nucleotides not matched to a gene: 2. The CDR3 sequence is 14 residues long. The CDR3 nucleotides read TGTGCCAGCAGGGGGGGGAGCTCCTACAATGAGCAGTTCTTC. This sequence encodes CASRGGSSYNEQFF.

The chain employs TRBV27 and TRBJ2-7; 8 bases are shared with TRBD2. CDR3 length equals 15 residues. In germline, CDR1 is MNHEY, CDR2 SMNVEV (reference sequence). J was trimmed by 3 bases and V by 7 bases; bases with no gene match: 11. This CDR3 is CASKLLAEPVYEQYF. CDR3 DNA: TGTGCCAGCAAACTACTAGCGGAACCTGTCTACGAGCAGTACTTC.

This chain connects TRBV7-2 to TRBJ1-2, with a tentative D call TRBD1 (5 bases). Germline-derived CDR1 and CDR2 are SGHTA and FQGNSA. The CDR3 runs to 16 residues. The germline V and J ends were trimmed by 9 bases and 1 base, with 21 bases remaining between them. CDR3 bases: TGTGCCAGTGGGAAGCAGGGTCCCTCTTTTAACTATGGCTACACCTTC. Residues: CASGKQGPSFNYGYTF.

The chain has TRBV11-2 and TRBJ1-3; no definite D call. Trimming took 0 bases from V and 8 from J, leaving 17 bases between them. Germline V gene sequence: CDR1 SGHAT, CDR2 FQNNGV. This CDR3 spans 16 amino acids. CDR3 nucleotide sequence: TGTGCCAGCAGCTTAGATGAGGCCCCTCCGCGGGACACCATATATTTT. Its protein product is CASSLDEAPPRDTIYF.